The rows below give T cell receptor beta chains drawn from one sample of a study of identical twins. TCRdb redid the calling of the 5' RACE reads with MiXCR, one entry per CDR3 protein. The data contain under 400,000 distinct CDR3 sequences, about 9% of them singletons. What was sequenced was naive T cells sorted from blood. Every receptor here comes from a woman aged 50 to 60 in good health. Each CDR3 is given with its conserved first and last residue. D genes are given only for firm matches. Clone size, where shown, is once, few, many, or a class for clones that have expanded.

size	D	V	J	DNA	CDR3
many	TRBD2	TRBV7-9	TRBJ2-1	TGTGCCAGCAGCTTAGGGGGACTAGCGGGATTCTACAATGAGCAGTTCTTC	CASSLGGLAGFYNEQFF
few	TRBD1	TRBV28	TRBJ2-1	TGTGCCAGCAGTACGCGGGACAGGAGCAATGAGCAGTTCTTC	CASSTRDRSNEQFF
few	TRBD2	TRBV28	TRBJ2-7	TGTGCCAGCAGGCGGTCGGGAGGGCCGGCCTACGAGCAGTACTTC	CASRRSGGPAYEQYF
.	.	TRBV29-1	TRBJ1-1	TGCAGCGCCCCCACAACCCATGGGACTGAAGCTTTCTTT	CSAPTTHGTEAFF
.	TRBD1	TRBV27	TRBJ2-3	TGTGCCAGCAGCCCTCCCGGGACAGGGCCAACAGATACGCAGTATTTT	CASSPPGTGPTDTQYF
.	TRBD1	TRBV29-1	TRBJ1-2	TGCAGCGTTGAACAAGAGGATTACCAGGGGGCGCAAATCAACTATGGCTACACCTTC	CSVEQEDYQGAQINYGYTF
few	.	TRBV6-5	TRBJ2-1	TGTGCCAGCAGTGCCCCGGGAAGGTACAATGAGCAGTTCTTC	CASSAPGRYNEQFF
many	.	TRBV12-3/TRBV12-4	TRBJ2-3	TGTGCCAGCAGTTTGACGGGACCGCCAGATACGCAGTATTTT	CASSLTGPPDTQYF
few	TRBD2	TRBV12-3/TRBV12-4	TRBJ2-1	TGTGCCAGCAGCCGCTTGACTAGCGGGGGGGAGCAGTTCTTC	CASSRLTSGGEQFF
few	TRBD2	TRBV7-9	TRBJ2-7	TGTGCCAGCAGCTTAACGGGGGGACTAGCGGCCTACGAGCAGTACTTC	CASSLTGGLAAYEQYF
.	TRBD2	TRBV28	TRBJ2-1	TGTGCCGCCAGCAGTAGGCGGGAGTACTACAATGAGCAGTTCTTC	CAASSRREYYNEQFF
many	TRBD2	TRBV10-3	TRBJ2-1	TGTGCCATCAGTGATGGGTCGGGAGGGCCGAATGAGCAGTTCTTC	CAISDGSGGPNEQFF
few	.	TRBV3-1	TRBJ2-7	TGTGCCAGCAGCCAACCGAAACTCAAGGACAGATCCTACGAGCAGTACTTC	CASSQPKLKDRSYEQYF
few	.	TRBV11-2	TRBJ2-1	TGTGCCAGCAGCTTGACGGCTCACAATGAGCAGTTCTTC	CASSLTAHNEQFF
few	TRBD1	TRBV10-3	TRBJ1-3	TGTGCCATCGCTCCGGGACAGTCCTCTGGAAACACCATATATTTT	CAIAPGQSSGNTIYF
many	TRBD2	TRBV27	TRBJ2-3	TGTGCCAGCAGTTTATACCCGGGACTAGGTTCTGGAGATACGCAGTATTTT	CASSLYPGLGSGDTQYF
few	TRBD2	TRBV2	TRBJ2-3	TGTGCCAGCCTAGTTACCAGCGGGAGAGGCACAGATACGCAGTATTTT	CASLVTSGRGTDTQYF
few	TRBD1	TRBV12-3/TRBV12-4	TRBJ2-2	TGTGCCAGCAGCGGGACAGGGAACACCGGGGAGCTGTTTTTT	CASSGTGNTGELFF
.	TRBD1	TRBV24-1	TRBJ2-5	TGTGCCACCAGTGAGGACAGGGGATGGGTCTTTCAAGAGACCCAGTACTTC	CATSEDRGWVFQETQYF
.	TRBD2	TRBV12-3/TRBV12-4	TRBJ2-1	TGTGCCAGCAGTTTAGCACCCTTGGGGGGAGGGCCGAGAGAGCAGTTCTTC	CASSLAPLGGGPREQFF
few	.	TRBV12-3/TRBV12-4	TRBJ2-2	TGTGCCAGCAGTTTAGCGGCAGGCGGCTCACCCGGGGAGCTGTTTTTT	CASSLAAGGSPGELFF
.	.	TRBV7-9	TRBJ2-4	TGTGCCAGCAGCTCGCGGATCAAAAACATTCAGTACTTC	CASSSRIKNIQYF
few	TRBD2	TRBV20-1	TRBJ2-1	TGCAGTGCTAGCGCGTCTAGCGGGAGACGTTTCGCCAATGAGCAGTTCTTC	CSASASSGRRFANEQFF
.	TRBD1	TRBV12-5	TRBJ2-2	TGTGCTAGTGGTCTAGGGGACAGGACTTTCGGGGAGCTGTTTTTT	CASGLGDRTFGELFF
many	TRBD2	TRBV6-5	TRBJ2-5	TGTGCCAGCAGTTACCTAGCGGGAGGGGGATTTGAGACCCAGTACTTC	CASSYLAGGGFETQYF
.	.	TRBV12-3/TRBV12-4	TRBJ2-1	TGTGCCAGCGTCGGCAGTTTTCGCTACAATGAGCAGTTCTTC	CASVGSFRYNEQFF
.	.	TRBV30	TRBJ2-3	TGTGCCTGGAGGGGCAGGGCGGGCACAGATACGCAGTATTTT	CAWRGRAGTDTQYF
many	.	TRBV9	TRBJ1-4	TGTGCCAGCAGTGGGACGAGTAATGAAAAACTGTTTTTT	CASSGTSNEKLFF
.	TRBD2	TRBV23-1	TRBJ2-5	TGCGCCAGCAGTCGTCACGGGACTAGCGGGAGGTGTTGGGAGACCCAGTACTTC	CASSRHGTSGRCWETQYF
.	.	TRBV7-3	TRBJ2-6	TGTGCCAGCAGCCTGGGACCCCCCAGTTCTGGGGCCAACGTCCTGACTTTC	CASSLGPPSSGANVLTF
.	.	TRBV7-8	TRBJ2-1	TGTGCCAGCAGCTTAGGTTCAAATAGCGGATGGGGCTACAATGAGCAGTTCTTC	CASSLGSNSGWGYNEQFF
.	.	TRBV10-3	TRBJ2-7	TGTGCCACCGCAGGGGCAGGCAACTCCTACGAGCAGTACTTC	CATAGAGNSYEQYF
.	TRBD2	TRBV7-8	TRBJ2-2	TGTGCCAGCAGCCTGGGAGGGCCCCGACTGTGGGCGAACACCGGGGAGCTGTTTTTT	CASSLGGPRLWANTGELFF
few	.	TRBV12-3/TRBV12-4	TRBJ1-1	TGTGCCAGCAGTTTCCAGGTGAACACTGAAGCTTTCTTT	CASSFQVNTEAFF
once	.	TRBV20-1	TRBJ2-5	TGCAGTGCTATCTCGTCGGAGACCCAGTACTTC	CSAISSETQYF
many	TRBD1	TRBV24-1	TRBJ2-2	TGTGCCACCAGTGATCCGGGACAGGGAGGGACCGGGGAGCTGTTTTTT	CATSDPGQGGTGELFF
.	.	TRBV16	TRBJ2-7	TGTGCCAGCAGCAGTCCTAGGCCTGCTTCCTACGAGCAGTACTTC	CASSSPRPASYEQYF
many	.	TRBV7-6	TRBJ1-5	TGTGTCAGCAGCTCCTCCGGGAATCAGCCCCAGCATTTT	CVSSSSGNQPQHF
few	.	TRBV7-9	TRBJ2-1	TGTGCCAGCAGCCCCCAATCGGGGAATGAGCAGTTCTTC	CASSPQSGNEQFF
.	TRBD2	TRBV18	TRBJ2-1	TGTGCCAGCTCACCTAGGACTAGCGGGAGTAGGAATGAGCAGTTCTTC	CASSPRTSGSRNEQFF
few	.	TRBV11-3	TRBJ2-7	TGTGCCAGCAGCTTACCCCCTGTGGTCGAGCAGTACTTC	CASSLPPVVEQYF
many	.	TRBV4-1	TRBJ1-2	TGCGCCAGCTGGAGGGTTAACTATGGCTACACCTTC	CASWRVNYGYTF